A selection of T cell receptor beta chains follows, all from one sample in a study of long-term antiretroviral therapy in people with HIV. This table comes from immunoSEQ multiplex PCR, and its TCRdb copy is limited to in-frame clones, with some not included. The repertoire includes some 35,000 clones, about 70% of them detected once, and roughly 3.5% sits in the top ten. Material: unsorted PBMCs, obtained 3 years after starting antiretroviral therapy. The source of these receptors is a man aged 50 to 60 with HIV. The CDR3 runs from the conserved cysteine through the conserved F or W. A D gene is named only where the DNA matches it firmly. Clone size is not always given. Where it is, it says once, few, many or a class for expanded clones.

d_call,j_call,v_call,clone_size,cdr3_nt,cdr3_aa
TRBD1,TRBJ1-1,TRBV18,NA,TGTGCCAGCTCCACGGACAGGGTGAACACTGAAGCTTTCTTT,CASSTDRVNTEAFF
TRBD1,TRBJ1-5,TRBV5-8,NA,TGTGCCAGCAGCTTGGATCACAGGGGGAGTCAGCCCCAGCATTTT,CASSLDHRGSQPQHF
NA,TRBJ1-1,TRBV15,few,TGTGCCACCAGCATCTCTCGTCGGAACACTGAAGCTTTCTTT,CATSISRRNTEAFF
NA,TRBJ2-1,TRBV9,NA,TGTGCCAGCAGCGTAAGGCCCGGTTGGGCGGAGAAGCAGTTCTTC,CASSVRPGWAEKQFF
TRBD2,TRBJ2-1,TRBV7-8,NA,TGTGCCAGCAGCCCCTCGGGGGGAAGTAACAATGAGCAGTTCTTC,CASSPSGGSNNEQFF
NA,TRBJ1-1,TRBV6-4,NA,TGTGCCAGCAGAAGGACAGATAGAACGAACACTGAAGCTTTCTTT,CASRRTDRTNTEAFF
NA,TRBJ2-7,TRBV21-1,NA,TGTGCCAGCAGCAAAGCGAGGCATCAAGGGGTGCAGTACTTC,CASSKARHQGVQYF
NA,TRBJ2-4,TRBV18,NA,TGTGCCAGCTCACCACCAGGGGGGGCCAAAAACATTCAGTACTTC,CASSPPGGAKNIQYF
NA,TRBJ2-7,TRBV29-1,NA,TGCAGCGTTGAAGACGGACCGGACAGAGCCTCCTACGAGCAGTACTTC,CSVEDGPDRASYEQYF
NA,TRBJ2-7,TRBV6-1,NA,TGTGCCAGCAGTGAAGATGGGGGAGGCTCCTACGAGCAGTACTTC,CASSEDGGGSYEQYF
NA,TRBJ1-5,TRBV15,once,TGTGCCACCAGCAGAGATAAAGGTTATAATCAGCCCCAGCATTTT,CATSRDKGYNQPQHF
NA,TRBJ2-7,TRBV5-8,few,TGTGCCAGCAGTTACAGGGGAAGCGGGTACTACGAGCAGTACTTC,CASSYRGSGYYEQYF
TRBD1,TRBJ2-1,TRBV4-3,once,TGCGCCAGCAGACCCGGACAGGGGGCATACAATGAGCAGTTCTTC,CASRPGQGAYNEQFF
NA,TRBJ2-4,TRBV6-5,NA,TGTGCCAGCAGTTACCTGGATTCCAACATTCAGTACTTC,CASSYLDSNIQYF
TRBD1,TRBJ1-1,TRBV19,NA,TGTGCCAGTAGTACACAGGGGAGAGGCACTGAAGCTTTCTTT,CASSTQGRGTEAFF
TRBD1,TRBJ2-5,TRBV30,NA,TGTGCCTGGAATACAGGACAGGGGGAGACCCAGTACTTC,CAWNTGQGETQYF
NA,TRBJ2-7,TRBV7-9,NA,TGTGCCAGCAGCTTCTACGGGGGGCATGAGCAGTACTTC,CASSFYGGHEQYF
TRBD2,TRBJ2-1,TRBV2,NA,TGTGCCAGCAGGCGGGGAGTTACGACTAGCGCAGGTGAGCAGTTCTTC,CASRRGVTTSAGEQFF
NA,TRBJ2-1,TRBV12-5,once,TGTGCTAGTGGTTTGGCGACTTATATTATCTACAATGAGCAGTTCTTC,CASGLATYIIYNEQFF
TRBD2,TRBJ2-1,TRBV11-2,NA,TGTGCCAGCACCGAACCGGGACTAATAGATGAGCAGTTCTTC,CASTEPGLIDEQFF